The entry below gives a single TCR beta chain sequence along with its context. What it binds is not known. Germline CDR1 MNHEY, CDR2 SMNVEV (reference sequence). The CDR3 extends over 13 amino acids. With 4 bases removed from V and 5 bases from J, the gap between germline ends came to 11 bases. It was with 60 Vbeta and 13 Jbeta primers that the PCR ran. TCRdb's table, derived via immunoSEQ multiplex PCR, lists solely in-frame clones and lacks some. The sample carries some 190,000 clones, 70% to 80% recorded once. This sample was taken from a study of cytomegalovirus exposure and HLA in healthy donors. Overall study: In an earlier analysis, approximately 120 million unique TCR beta sequences were found from approximately 190 million T cells. The study, taken as a whole, reports: Only CMV serostatus was available as immune exposure information. Reported findings show TCR beta sequences accurately forecast HLA-A and HLA-B alleles in most subjects.

The sequenced sample consisted of PBMCs. The chain employs TRBV27 and TRBJ2-5, with a possible D match to TRBD1 (5 bases). The sequence derives from a man aged 18 to 30 in good health and CMV-seronegative. This CDR3 is CASSSDRSETQYF. DNA of the CDR3: TGTGCCAGCAGTTCCGACAGATCGGAGACCCAGTACTTC.